This T cell receptor beta chain was sequenced in a study of vaccination effects on CD4 cells after COVID-19. Study-level background: As their vaccination, participants received two doses of either BNT162b2 or mRNA-1273. General study points: Relatively few convalescent patients took part in the study, which had no early post-infection timepoints.

Using immunoSEQ multiplex PCR, the repertoire was profiled, and TCRdb retains in-frame clones only, with some absent. The data contain tens of thousands of clones, around 75% of them singletons. Expansion of antigen-specific CD4+ T cells with viral peptide pools was carried out by the ViraFEST assay before sequencing. It was after roughly ten days of culture that CD4+ T cells were isolated. Negative nucleocapsid antibody tests before and after vaccination confirmed no previous SARS-CoV-2 infection. Each well held 2 million to 2.5 million PBMC cultured with 8.5 to 10 ug/ml peptides and about 10 IU/ml IL-2. Days 3 and 7 saw half the medium replaced with IL-2 medium. The germline gives CDR1 LNHDA, CDR2 SQIVND (reference sequence). The CDR3 loop spans 15 amino acids. The ends lost 4 bases at V and 1 base at J; junction bases unmatched: 6. In its sample, this clone was seen a few times. The antigen is not known.

The source is a human donor who received a COVID-19 vaccine. This sample comprised CD4+ T cells from PBMCs cultured with SARS-CoV-2 spike peptides, obtained before COVID-19 vaccination. The J gene is TRBJ1-1, the V gene TRBV19; TRBD1 matches at 7 bases. In DNA, the CDR3 is TGTGCCAGTAGTACTACAGGGGTTACGAACACTGAAGCTTTCTTT. Protein product: CASSTTGVTNTEAFF.